Sequencing of this TCR beta chain was carried out in a study of long-term antiretroviral therapy in people with HIV. Study-level results: Among HIV repertoires, CDR3 length ranges were narrower than those of controls. Despite increasing after ART, diversity remained lower than that of transplant donor controls.

They ran version v3.0 of the immunoSEQ assay at survey level. In sequencing, about 35,000-50,000 T-cell genomes per sample were targeted. Libraries were prepared by immunoSEQ multiplex PCR; TCRdb keeps only in-frame clonotypes and omits some of them. The sample lists about 22,000 clones; more than 70% were seen once. CDR1 MNHEY and CDR2 SVGAGI come from the germline V gene. The V and J ends lost 2 bases and 7 bases, in that order; junction bases with no gene match: 5. This CDR3 has 14 amino acids. As for this clone: Its matching antigen is unknown.

The sample in question was unsorted PBMCs, obtained 0.6 years after starting antiretroviral therapy. This TCR derives from a man aged 55 to 70 with HIV. The chain recombines TRBV6-5 with TRBJ2-5, with 9 bases matching TRBD1. For the CDR3, the DNA is TGTGCCAGCAGTTACACCGGGACAGGGAGGACCCAGTACTTC. Its translation: CASSYTGTGRTQYF.